Below, 18 T cell receptor beta chains from the same sample are listed, as sequenced in a study of cytomegalovirus exposure and HLA in healthy donors (dated by TCRdb to 2017 to 2019). Preparation of the library involved the immunoSEQ multiplex PCR assay. A mixture of 60 forward primers for TCR Vbeta segments and 13 reverse primers for TCR Jbeta segments was used in the multiplex PCR. What TCRdb holds here is the immuneACCESS table cut down to in-frame rearrangements. Part of the clones is not present; checked against another copy, under half of the missing clones reflect an unresolved V gene, and the others are unexplained. Within this sample are 150,000 or so clones, with around four fifths of them counted one time only. The ten largest clones capture 3.5% to 5% of the sample. Material for sequencing was PBMCs. The receptors stem from a man aged 50 or older in good health and CMV-seropositive.

V is TRBV13 and J is TRBJ2-1, with D unclear. V was trimmed by 2 bases and J by 5 bases, leaving 4 bases between them. Germline values: CDR1 PRHDT, CDR2 FYEKMQ (reference sequence). The length of the CDR3 is 12 residues. The CDR3 DNA reads TGTGCCAGCAGCTTATCGGACAATGAGCAGTTCTTC. Translating it yields CASSLSDNEQFF.

The chain links TRBV6-5 to TRBJ1-3, with a weak D call TRBD1 (5 bases). The CDR3 is 15 residues long. The V end lost 5 bases, the J end lost 1 base, and 12 bases lay between the germline ends. Germline CDR1 reads MNHEY; CDR2 reads SVGAGI. Written as DNA, the CDR3 is TGTGCCAGCAGTCCCTCGAAGGGGTCTGGAAACACCATATATTTT. It codes for CASSPSKGSGNTIYF.

The chain employs TRBV18 and TRBJ2-2, with 7 bases fitting TRBD1. Germline V CDR1 and CDR2: KGHSH, LQKENI. The CDR3 is made up of 15 amino acids. V trimming: 3 bases; J trimming: 7 bases; junction bases outside the gene matches: 8. CDR3: CASSPGQTTFGELFF. In DNA, the CDR3 is TGTGCCAGCTCACCGGGACAGACCACCTTCGGGGAGCTGTTTTTT.

The rearrangement links TRBV27 to TRBJ1-4; D is possibly TRBD1 (6 bases). V was shortened by 3 bases and J by 8 bases, with 16 bases between the two germline ends. CDR1 and CDR2 (germline): MNHEY, SMNVEV (reference sequence). This CDR3 has 15 amino acids. In DNA, the CDR3 is TGTGCCAGCAGTTTGTTAGGGGGGGCCAGGGAAAAACTGTTTTTT. The encoded protein is CASSLLGGAREKLFF.

This sequence joins TRBV28 and TRBJ1-4; D remains ambiguous. V lost 5 bases and J lost 0, with 10 bases in between. This CDR3 region has 15 residues. From germline, CDR1 is MDHEN and CDR2 SYDVKM. The CDR3 DNA sequence: TGTGCCAGCAGTACGAGATTTGCAACTAATGAAAAACTGTTTTTT. Its translation: CASSTRFATNEKLFF.

As for this clone: Sequence at one end of the junction differs from germline and may be a read error. The chain combines TRBV7-9 with TRBJ2-7, with a tentative D call TRBD1 (6 bases). This CDR3 is 15 amino acids long. Germline V gene lookup returns CDR1 SEHNR and CDR2 FQNEAQ (reference sequence). The CDR3 nucleotides are TGTTCCAGCAGCTTAGCACGACAGGACTCCTACGAGCAGTACTTC. Protein product: CSSSLARQDSYEQYF.

This CDR3 is CASSTAETEEKLFF. The DNA for the CDR3 is TGTGCCAGCAGCACCGCGGAGACGGAGGAAAAACTGTTTTTT. The chain uses TRBV5-4 and TRBJ1-4; D ambiguous. Germline V gene lookup returns CDR1 SGHNT and CDR2 YYREEE (reference sequence). CDR3 size: 14 residues. V lost 4 bases, J lost 8 bases, and 15 bases lay in between.

The sample holds a few counts of this clone. This chain uses TRBV6-1 with TRBJ1-1, with 7 nucleotides matching TRBD1. J gave up 5 bases and V 5 bases, and 11 bases lay outside the gene matches. CDR3 length: 15 residues. CDR1 and CDR2 from the germline V gene are MNHNS and SASEGT. CDR3 region: CASSPLTGIGTEAFF. The CDR3 DNA reads as TGTGCCAGCAGTCCCCTGACAGGGATCGGGACTGAAGCTTTCTTT.

The chain recombines TRBV29-1 with TRBJ1-3; 7 bases fit TRBD1. V shed 8 bases and J 6 bases; nucleotides not matched to a gene: 10. Germline CDR1 reads SQVTM; CDR2 reads ANQGSEA. This CDR3 is built from 13 residues. The CDR3 region is CSIKRTGANTIYF. The CDR3 DNA reads TGCAGCATAAAAAGGACAGGTGCAAACACCATATATTTT.

This clone occurred a few times. This sequence joins TRBV6-1 and TRBJ1-1; unclear D gene. The CDR3 is 13 amino acids. In germline, CDR1 is MNHNS, CDR2 SASEGT. V was cut by 6 bases and J by 1 base, with 9 bases left in between. For the CDR3, the DNA is TGTGCCAGCAGCAAGGGAGAGAACACTGAAGCTTTCTTT. It yields the protein CASSKGENTEAFF.

This chain uses TRBV11-1 with TRBJ2-7; the D gene is possibly TRBD1 (7 bases). The CDR3 sequence is 13 residues long. The V gene lost 5 bases and the J gene lost 4 bases, with 12 bases spanning the gap. Germline V gene lookup returns CDR1 SGHAT and CDR2 FQDESV (reference sequence). Written as DNA, the CDR3 is TGTGCCAGCAGCAGGAGGGGGCAGTACGAGCAGTACTTC. The encoded protein is CASSRRGQYEQYF.

The chain combines TRBV29-1 with TRBJ1-4; TRBD1 is a possible D gene (6 bases). The germline CDR1 and CDR2 sequences are SQVTM and ANQGSEA. The ends were cut back, 5 bases at V and 8 bases at J, with 15 bases in the middle. This CDR3 contains 13 residues. CDR3 loop: CSVKGHRGEKLFF. The CDR3 nucleotides read TGCAGCGTTAAGGGACACCGTGGGGAAAAACTGTTTTTT.

The genes are TRBV9 and TRBJ2-6, with 9 bases lining up with TRBD2. CDR1 is SGDLS, CDR2 YYNGEE, per germline. The trim removed 0 bases at V and 4 bases at J, leaving 11 bases unmatched. This CDR3 spans 19 amino acids. CDR3 sequence: CASSVAQGREGTGANVLTF. The DNA for the CDR3 is TGTGCCAGCAGCGTAGCCCAAGGGCGGGAGGGAACCGGGGCCAACGTCCTGACTTTC.

Comments on this clone: An end of the junction does not agree with germline; a read error may underlie this. This CDR3 reads CSSSSGFETQYF. In nucleotides, the CDR3 is TGTTCCAGCAGCTCCGGGTTCGAGACCCAGTACTTC. The chain uses TRBV7-9 and TRBJ2-5; D is ambiguous. Germline V CDR1 and CDR2: SEHNR, FQNEAQ (reference sequence). The CDR3 contains 12 residues.

The chain recombines TRBV27 with TRBJ2-7; 9 nucleotides align to TRBD2. The V segment lost 3 bases and the J segment 2 bases; nucleotides outside the gene matches: 5. This CDR3 spans 15 amino acids. Germline assignment: CDR1 MNHEY and CDR2 SMNVEV (reference sequence). In nucleotides, the CDR3 is TGTGCCAGCAGTTTTGTGGCGGGAGGGCCCTACGAGCAGTACTTC. Translation: CASSFVAGGPYEQYF.

V is TRBV7-8 and J is TRBJ2-1, with D tentatively TRBD2 (6 bases). Germline V CDR1 and CDR2: SGHVS, FQNEAQ. V gave up 1 base and J gave up 1 base, with 14 bases separating them. CDR3 length: 17 residues. The chain's CDR3 is CASSLGVGGLSYNEQFF. The CDR3 DNA sequence: TGTGCCAGCAGCTTAGGCGTGGGAGGCCTTTCCTACAATGAGCAGTTCTTC.

This sequence joins TRBV15 and TRBJ2-7, with 9 bases fitting TRBD2. The CDR3 spans 13 residues. Germline CDR1 is LNHNV and CDR2 is YYDKDF (reference sequence). V dropped 8 bases and J dropped 4; count of bases not matched to a gene: 6. Here the CDR3 DNA reads TGTGCCACCGCCAAAGCGGGAGGATACGAGCAGTACTTC. Protein product: CATAKAGGYEQYF.

The J gene is TRBJ1-4, the V gene TRBV30; D gene unclear. V was trimmed by 2 bases and J by 7 bases, leaving 11 bases between them. Germline lookup yields CDR1 GTSNPN and CDR2 SVGIG (reference sequence). CDR3 length equals 13 residues. CDR3 protein: CAWSPSLFEKLFF. In DNA form, the CDR3 reads TGTGCCTGGAGTCCTAGCCTGTTTGAAAAACTGTTTTTT.